This TCR beta chain was identified during a study of cytomegalovirus exposure and HLA in healthy donors. General study results and limits: Among the sequence variants, a highly shared cluster was likely an artifact of sequencing. There were some public TCRs occurring in many donors, but most TCR sequences were rare.

The CDR3 spans 15 residues. Deletions cut 6 bases from V and 0 bases from J, with 13 bases between. The germline CDR1 and CDR2 sequences are KGHSH and LQKENI. Of note for this clone: What it binds is unknown.

PCR employed 60 Vbeta and 13 Jbeta primers. Profiled with immunoSEQ multiplex PCR; TCRdb holds only in-frame clones, not every one. The table records 160,000 or so clones, about 80% of them present only once. Sequencing used PBMCs. The receptor was isolated from a man in his thirties or forties in good health and CMV-seronegative. The chain recombines TRBV18 with TRBJ2-3, with a weak D call TRBD2 (5 bases). The CDR3 loop is CASSLDYLSTDTQYF. CDR3 bases: TGTGCCAGCTCTTTAGACTACTTAAGCACAGATACGCAGTATTTT.